The rows below give T cell receptor beta chains drawn from one sample of a study of T cell repertoires in cytomegalovirus infection. TCRdb reanalysed the reads using MiXCR and keeps one entry per CDR3 protein. The sample includes 560,000 or so distinct CDR3 sequences, about 17% of them seen just once. The sample consisted of CD8+ T cells from PBMCs. These receptors all come from a human donor in good health (CMV status not recorded). Some clones in this sample may be carry-over from other donors' samples. CDR3s leave out the opening cysteine and the closing phenylalanine or tryptophan. Each record gives: V gene, CDR3 protein.

>TRBV19
ASSIVRGDTQY
>TRBV28
ASSLRHQNTEAF
>TRBV28
ASSLRYRGRWSNQPQH
>TRBV9
ASSPSMDRYEQY
>TRBV11-2
ASSLVGQRTGELF
>TRBV19
ASSMTYSNYEQY
>TRBV7-2
SSSPRSGRRVETQY
>TRBV9
ASSAFSRDRGTDTQY
>TRBV7-9
ASSRDSGYEGQY
>TRBV10-3
ATLSDRGSYEQY
>TRBV9
ASSARRDSKGTYNEQF